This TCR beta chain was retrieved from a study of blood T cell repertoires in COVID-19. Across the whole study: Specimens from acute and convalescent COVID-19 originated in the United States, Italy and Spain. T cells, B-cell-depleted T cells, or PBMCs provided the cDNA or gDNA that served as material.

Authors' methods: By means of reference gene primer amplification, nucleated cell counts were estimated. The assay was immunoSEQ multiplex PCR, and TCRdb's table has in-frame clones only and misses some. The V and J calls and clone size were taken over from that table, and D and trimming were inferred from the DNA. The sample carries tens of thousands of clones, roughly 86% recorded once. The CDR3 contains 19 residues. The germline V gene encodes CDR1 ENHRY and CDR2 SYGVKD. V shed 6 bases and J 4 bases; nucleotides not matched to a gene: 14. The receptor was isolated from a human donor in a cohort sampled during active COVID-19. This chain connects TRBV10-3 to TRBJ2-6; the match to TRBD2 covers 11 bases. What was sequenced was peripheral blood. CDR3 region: CAISQRGLAGGGGANVLTF. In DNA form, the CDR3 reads TGTGCCATCAGCCAAAGGGGTCTAGCGGGAGGAGGAGGGGCCAACGTCCTGACTTTC.